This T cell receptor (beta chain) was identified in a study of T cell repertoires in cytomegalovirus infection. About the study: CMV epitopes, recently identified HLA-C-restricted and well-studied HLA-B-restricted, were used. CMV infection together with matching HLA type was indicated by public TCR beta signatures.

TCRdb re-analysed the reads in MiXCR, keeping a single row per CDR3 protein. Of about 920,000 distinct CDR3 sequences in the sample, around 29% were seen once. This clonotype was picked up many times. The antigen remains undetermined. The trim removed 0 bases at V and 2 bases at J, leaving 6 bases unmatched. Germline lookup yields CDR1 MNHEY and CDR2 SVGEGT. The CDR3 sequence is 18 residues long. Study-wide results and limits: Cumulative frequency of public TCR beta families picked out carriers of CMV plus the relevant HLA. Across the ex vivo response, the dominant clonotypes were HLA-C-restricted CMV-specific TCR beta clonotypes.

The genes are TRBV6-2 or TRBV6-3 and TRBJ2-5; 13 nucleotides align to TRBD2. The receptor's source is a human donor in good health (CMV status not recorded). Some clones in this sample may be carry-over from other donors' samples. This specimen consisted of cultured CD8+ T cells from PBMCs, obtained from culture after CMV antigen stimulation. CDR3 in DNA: TGTGCCAGCAGTTACTCGAGGACTAGCGGGGGCCCTCAAGAGACCCAGTACTTC. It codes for CASSYSRTSGGPQETQYF.